These 16 T cell receptor beta chains were all obtained from the same sample, sequenced in a study of blood T cell repertoires in COVID-19. Some clones are missing from TCRdb's copy, which holds only in-frame ones; the method was immunoSEQ multiplex PCR. The profile shows 250,000 to 350,000 clones, approximately 91% of them singletons. Material for sequencing was peripheral blood. Receptor source: a woman aged 25 to 45 with COVID-19, enrolled during active disease.

The V call is TRBV3-1 (or the pseudogene TRBV3-2), the J call TRBJ2-3, with a possible D match to TRBD2 (6 bases). With 5 bases removed from V and 0 bases from J, the gap between germline ends came to 9 bases. The CDR3 has 14 residues. The germline gives CDR1 LGHDT, CDR2 YNNKEL (reference sequence). The CDR3 here is CASSRSGSTDTQYF. DNA of the CDR3: TGTGCCAGCAGCAGGAGCGGGAGCACAGATACGCAGTATTTT.

This chain links TRBV15 with TRBJ2-3; TRBD2 aligns across 8 bases. The CDR3 contains 16 residues. The V gene end was trimmed by 5 bases and the J gene end by 4 bases; junction bases not matched to a gene: 11. Germline V lookup: CDR1 LNHNV, CDR2 YYDKDF (reference sequence). CDR3 sequence reads: CATSELSGSLSDTQYF. CDR3 sequence (DNA): TGTGCCACCAGCGAACTAAGCGGGAGTCTCTCAGATACGCAGTATTTT.

This clone was seen only a few times. The chain carries TRBV4-3 and TRBJ2-2; D is possibly TRBD1 (5 bases). Germline loops: CDR1 LGHNA, CDR2 YSLEER. Trimming took 0 bases from V and 7 from J, leaving 12 bases between them. This CDR3 contains 15 residues. The CDR3 sequence: CASSQEVGAGGELFF. DNA of the CDR3: TGCGCCAGCAGCCAAGAAGTAGGGGCAGGCGGGGAGCTGTTTTTT.

The chain couples TRBV7-2 to TRBJ2-1; D not resolved. This CDR3 spans 13 amino acids. The V end was cut by 5 bases, the J end by 12 bases, with 17 bases between. Germline assignment: CDR1 SGHTA and CDR2 FQGNSA. CDR3 DNA: TGTGCCAGCAGCGAACGTTTCCAGGTGGGGCAGTTCTTC. This gives the protein CASSERFQVGQFF.

J is TRBJ2-7 and V is TRBV24-1; D gene ambiguous. This CDR3 is 17 amino acids long. In germline, CDR1 is KGHDR, CDR2 SFDVKD. Trimming shortened V by 4 bases and J by 0 bases, and 18 bases separated the two germline ends. The CDR3, as DNA: TGTGCCACCAGTGACCCCGCCGACCCACAGAGCTCCTACGAGCAGTACTTC. Protein: CATSDPADPQSSYEQYF.

The J gene is TRBJ2-7, the V gene TRBV19, with D unresolved. Germline loops: CDR1 LNHDA, CDR2 SQIVND (reference sequence). V lost 8 bases to trimming and J lost 6 bases, with 14 bases between them. The CDR3 has 12 residues. CDR3 nucleotides: TGTGCCAGTTCCGGTGACATTGGCGAGCAGTACTTC. Protein product: CASSGDIGEQYF.

The J gene is TRBJ2-2, the V gene TRBV6-4; 7 positions agree with TRBD2. The germline gives CDR1 MRHNA, CDR2 SNTAGT. The ends lost 10 bases at V and 7 bases at J; junction bases unmatched: 9. CDR3 length: 13 residues. The CDR3 DNA follows: TGTGCCACCCGAGGGCGGGAGTACGGGGAGCTGTTTTTT. Residues: CATRGREYGELFF.

The chain recombines TRBV10-1 with TRBJ2-7; TRBD2 matches at 12 bases. The CDR3 runs to 15 residues. V shed 3 bases, J shed 7 bases, and the junction held 7 bases outside the gene matches. Germline values: CDR1 WNHNN, CDR2 SYGVQD (reference sequence). The CDR3, as DNA: TGCGCCAGCAGTGACCCTGGGACTAGCGGGCCAGAGCAGTACTTC. Its translation is CASSDPGTSGPEQYF.

The chain uses TRBV6-1 and TRBJ2-5; tentative D call: TRBD1 (6 bases). The CDR3 contains 14 residues. Trimming cost V 3 bases and J 3 bases, with 11 bases left between them. Germline V gene sequence: CDR1 MNHNS, CDR2 SASEGT. The CDR3 bases are TGTGCCAGCAGTGAGGGGGCAGGCGAAGAGACCCAGTACTTC. This encodes CASSEGAGEETQYF.

This clone came up a few times. The rearrangement joins TRBV11-2 to TRBJ1-1; 8 nucleotides align to TRBD1. The CDR3 consists of 19 residues. Germline CDR1 SGHAT, CDR2 FQNNGV. Losses at the gene ends were 2 bases for V and 6 bases for J; bases not matched to a gene: 20. The CDR3 nucleotides read TGTGCCAGCAGCTTAAGGCCGACGGACAGGGAGGAGATTCCGGCTGAAGCTTTCTTT. Translating gives CASSLRPTDREEIPAEAFF.

The chain joins TRBV5-6 to TRBJ1-2; D is perhaps TRBD1 (5 bases). The CDR3 has 15 residues. CDR1 is SGHDT and CDR2 is YYEEEE in the germline V gene. The V and J ends lost 3 bases and 0 bases respectively, with 12 bases between them. CDR3 DNA sequence: TGTGCCAGCAGCTCTGAAGGGGATCCTAACTATGGCTACACCTTC. This encodes CASSSEGDPNYGYTF.

The gene calls are TRBV6-5 and TRBJ2-5; 7 positions match TRBD2. Germline assignment: CDR1 MNHEY and CDR2 SVGAGI. CDR3 size: 11 residues. V lost 2 bases to trimming and J lost 9 bases; unmatched junction nucleotides: 0. The CDR3: CASSYRGAQYF. CDR3 nucleotide sequence: TGTGCCAGCAGTTACCGGGGGGCCCAGTACTTC.

The CDR3 DNA is TGTGCCATCAGTGAGTCGGAGGTGGGAGTCCAAGAGACCCAGTACTTC. Translating it yields CAISESEVGVQETQYF. The chain links TRBV10-3 to TRBJ2-5, with a possible D match to TRBD2 (5 bases). The CDR3 length is 16 residues. CDR1 and CDR2 (germline): ENHRY, SYGVKD. Deletions cut 0 bases from V and 1 base from J, with 12 bases between.

V usage is TRBV6-2 or TRBV6-3 and J usage is TRBJ2-7, with D maybe TRBD1 (6 bases). Germline assignment: CDR1 MNHEY and CDR2 SVGEGT. This CDR3 is 12 amino acids long. V was pared by 5 bases and J by 4 bases, with 9 bases between. CDR3 DNA sequence: TGTGCCAGCAGTCGTGGACAGTACGAGCAGTACTTC. The encoded protein is CASSRGQYEQYF.

This chain connects TRBV7-3 to TRBJ2-1, with 9 nucleotides matching TRBD2. V was clipped by 2 bases and J by 8 bases; unmatched bases: 7. CDR1 and CDR2 from the germline V gene are SGHTA and FQGTGA. CDR3 length: 15 residues. CDR3 in amino acids: CASSLFAGGPYEQFF. The CDR3 nucleotides are TGTGCCAGCAGCTTATTTGCGGGAGGGCCCTATGAGCAGTTCTTC. The full variable domain, with the rest looked up from reference TRBV7-3 and TRBJ2-1, is GAGVSQTPSNKVTEKGKYVELRCDPISGHTALYWYRQSLGQGPEFLIYFQGTGAADDSGLPNDRFFAVRPEGSVSTLKIQRTERGDSAVYLCASSLFAGGPYEQFFGPGTRLTVL.

The CDR3 is CASSLRHLNQPQHF. CDR3 sequence (DNA): TGTGCCAGCAGTTTAAGACATCTCAATCAGCCCCAGCATTTT. The chain employs TRBV27 and TRBJ1-5; D is unresolved. This CDR3 spans 14 amino acids. Germline CDR1 and CDR2: MNHEY and SMNVEV (reference sequence). Trimming cost V 2 bases and J 3 bases, with 8 bases left between them.